What follows describes a single T cell receptor (beta chain). The target antigen is unknown. V shed 4 bases, J shed 6 bases, and the junction held 11 bases outside the gene matches. The CDR3 extends over 16 amino acids. Germline CDR1 reads LGHNA; CDR2 reads YSLEER. Sequencing used immunoSEQ multiplex PCR; TCRdb keeps in-frame clones, though not all of them. The sample contains 95,000 to 100,000 clones, just under 95% of which appear only once. The data were taken from a study of OX40 agonist ivuxolimab in advanced cancers. General study points: Dose levels from 0.1 to 3.0 mg/kg saw CD4+ and CD8+ blood T cells expand clonally by week 6.

Sequenced material: CD4+ or CD8+ T cells sorted from blood, taken in a trial of the OX40 agonist ivuxolimab. V is TRBV4-3 and J is TRBJ2-2; the match to TRBD2 covers 7 bases. This TCR was recovered from an adult with an advanced solid tumor such as melanoma, head and neck, liver or kidney cancer. CDR3 in DNA: TGCGCCAGCAGCCTAGTGGCGGGAGACTTGGCCGGGGAGCTGTTTTTT. This gives the protein CASSLVAGDLAGELFF.